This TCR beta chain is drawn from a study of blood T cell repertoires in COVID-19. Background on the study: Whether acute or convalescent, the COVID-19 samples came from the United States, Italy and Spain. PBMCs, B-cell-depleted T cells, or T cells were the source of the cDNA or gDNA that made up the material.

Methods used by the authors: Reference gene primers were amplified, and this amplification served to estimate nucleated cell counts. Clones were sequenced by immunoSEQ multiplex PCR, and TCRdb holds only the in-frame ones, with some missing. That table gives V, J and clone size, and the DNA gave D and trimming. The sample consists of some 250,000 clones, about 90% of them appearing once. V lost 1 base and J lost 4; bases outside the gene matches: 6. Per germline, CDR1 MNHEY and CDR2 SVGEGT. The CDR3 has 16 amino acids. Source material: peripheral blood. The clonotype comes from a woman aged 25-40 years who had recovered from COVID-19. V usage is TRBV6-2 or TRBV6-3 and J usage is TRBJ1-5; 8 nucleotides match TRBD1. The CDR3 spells CASSYFGQGVNQPQHF. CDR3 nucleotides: TGTGCCAGCAGTTACTTTGGACAGGGAGTAAATCAGCCCCAGCATTTT.